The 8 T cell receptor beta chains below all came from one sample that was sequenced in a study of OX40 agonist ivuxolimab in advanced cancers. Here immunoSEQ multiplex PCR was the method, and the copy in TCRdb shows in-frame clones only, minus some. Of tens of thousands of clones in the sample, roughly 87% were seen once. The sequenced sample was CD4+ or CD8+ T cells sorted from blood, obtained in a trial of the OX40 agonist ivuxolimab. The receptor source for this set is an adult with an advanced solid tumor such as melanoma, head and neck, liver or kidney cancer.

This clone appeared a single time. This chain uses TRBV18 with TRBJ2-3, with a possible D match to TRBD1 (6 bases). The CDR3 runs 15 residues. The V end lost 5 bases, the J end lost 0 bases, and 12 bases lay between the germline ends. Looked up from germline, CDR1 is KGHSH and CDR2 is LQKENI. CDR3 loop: CASSEQGTSTDTQYF. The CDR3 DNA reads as TGTGCCAGCTCAGAACAGGGCACTAGCACAGATACGCAGTATTTT. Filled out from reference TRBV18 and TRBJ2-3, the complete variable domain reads NAGVMQNPRHLVRRRGQEARLRCSPMKGHSHVYWYRQLPEEGLKFMVYLQKENIIDESGMPKERFSAEFPKEGPSILRIQQVVRGDSAAYFCASSEQGTSTDTQYFGPGTRLTVL.

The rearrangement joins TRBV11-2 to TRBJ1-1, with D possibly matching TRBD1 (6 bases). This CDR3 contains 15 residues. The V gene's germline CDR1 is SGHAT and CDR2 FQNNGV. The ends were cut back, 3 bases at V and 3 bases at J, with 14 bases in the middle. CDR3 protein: CASSFRLQGYTEAFF. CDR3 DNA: TGTGCCAGCAGCTTTCGATTACAGGGATACACTGAAGCTTTCTTT.

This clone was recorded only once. This CDR3 reads CASRSSGGANTGELFF. CDR3 nucleotides: TGTGCCAGCAGGAGTAGCGGGGGGGCCAACACCGGGGAGCTGTTTTTT. This rearrangement joins TRBV5-4 to TRBJ2-2; TRBD2 matches at 11 bases. There are 16 residues in the CDR3. Germline CDR1 is SGHNT and CDR2 is YYREEE (reference sequence). V gave up 5 bases and J gave up 2 bases; unmatched junction bases: 5.

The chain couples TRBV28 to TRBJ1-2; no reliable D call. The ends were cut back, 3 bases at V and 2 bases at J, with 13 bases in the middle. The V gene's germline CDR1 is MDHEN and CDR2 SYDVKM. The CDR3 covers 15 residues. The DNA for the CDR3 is TGTGCCAGCAGTTTTCCCGGGTATTACAACTATGGCTACACCTTC. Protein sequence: CASSFPGYYNYGYTF.

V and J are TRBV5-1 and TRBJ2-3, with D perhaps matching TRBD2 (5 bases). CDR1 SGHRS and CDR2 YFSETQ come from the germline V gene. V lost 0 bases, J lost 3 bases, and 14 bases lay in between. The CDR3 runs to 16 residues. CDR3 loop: CASSLVRGRVTDTQYF. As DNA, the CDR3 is TGCGCCAGCAGCTTGGTTCGCGGGCGCGTAACAGATACGCAGTATTTT.

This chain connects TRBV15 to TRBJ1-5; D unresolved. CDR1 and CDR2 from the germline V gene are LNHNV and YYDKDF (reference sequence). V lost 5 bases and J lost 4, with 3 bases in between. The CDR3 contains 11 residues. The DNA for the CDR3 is TGTGCCACCAGCCGAAATCAGCCCCAGCATTTT. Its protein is CATSRNQPQHF.

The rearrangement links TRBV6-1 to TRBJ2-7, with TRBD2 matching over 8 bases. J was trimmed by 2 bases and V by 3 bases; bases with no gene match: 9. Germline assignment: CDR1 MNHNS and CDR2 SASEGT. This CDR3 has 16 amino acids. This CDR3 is CASSEAPSGGPYEQYV. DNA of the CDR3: TGTGCCAGCAGTGAGGCCCCCAGCGGGGGACCCTACGAGCAGTACGTC.

Here the CDR3 DNA reads TGTGCCAGCAGCTTAGCAGGCACGGGGAATGAGCAGTTCTTC. This codes for CASSLAGTGNEQFF. The chain joins TRBV7-9 to TRBJ2-1; D might be TRBD2 (5 bases). The V gene lost 0 bases and the J gene lost 7 bases, with 10 bases spanning the gap. This CDR3 contains 14 residues. From germline, CDR1 is SEHNR and CDR2 FQNEAQ (reference sequence).